This is a list of T cell receptor beta chains from one sample in a study of identical twins. From the 5' RACE reads, TCRdb called clonotypes with MiXCR, one entry per CDR3 protein. The sample yields around 250,000 distinct CDR3 sequences, 10% to 15% seen once. This sample also appeared in a second study, on yellow fever vaccine responses in identical twins.

Source material: memory (CD45RO+) T cells sorted from blood. These receptors all stem from a woman younger than 35 in good health. CDR3s include the opening cysteine and the closing phenylalanine or tryptophan. A D gene is named only where the DNA matches it firmly. Size is omitted from some rows. Given values are once, few, many or a class for expanded clones.

v_call: TRBV6-2/TRBV6-3; j_call: TRBJ2-1; d_call: NA; clone_size: NA; cdr3_nt: TGTGCCAGCAGTTACATGGAAGAATACAATGAGCAGTTCTTC; cdr3_aa: CASSYMEEYNEQFF
v_call: TRBV6-5; j_call: TRBJ1-1; d_call: TRBD1; clone_size: few; cdr3_nt: TGTGCCAGCAGTTACGCAGACAGGGGGAACACTGAAGCTTTCTTT; cdr3_aa: CASSYADRGNTEAFF
v_call: TRBV6-5; j_call: TRBJ1-1; d_call: NA; clone_size: NA; cdr3_nt: TGTGCCAGCAGTTACTCGAGTCGTAGGGCAGGAAAAAACACTGAAGCTTTCTTT; cdr3_aa: CASSYSSRRAGKNTEAFF
v_call: TRBV9; j_call: TRBJ2-7; d_call: NA; clone_size: NA; cdr3_nt: TGTGCCAGCAGCGTAGAGGAGACTAGCTCCTACGAGCAGTACTTC; cdr3_aa: CASSVEETSSYEQYF
v_call: TRBV12-3/TRBV12-4; j_call: TRBJ1-1; d_call: TRBD1; clone_size: many; cdr3_nt: TGTGCCAGCAGTTTAGGACAGGGGGCTGAAGCTTTCTTT; cdr3_aa: CASSLGQGAEAFF
v_call: TRBV7-8; j_call: TRBJ2-1; d_call: NA; clone_size: few; cdr3_nt: TGTGCCAGCAGCTTATTAAGGGCAAATGAGCAGTTCTTC; cdr3_aa: CASSLLRANEQFF
v_call: TRBV11-3; j_call: TRBJ2-1; d_call: TRBD2; clone_size: few; cdr3_nt: TGTGCCAGCAGCTTAGGTACTAGCGGGACTGAGCAGTTCTTC; cdr3_aa: CASSLGTSGTEQFF
v_call: TRBV2; j_call: TRBJ1-5; d_call: NA; clone_size: NA; cdr3_nt: TGTGCCAGCAGTACACAGGGTGGTGGCAATCAGCCCCAGCATTTT; cdr3_aa: CASSTQGGGNQPQHF
v_call: TRBV5-1; j_call: TRBJ2-3; d_call: TRBD2; clone_size: few; cdr3_nt: TGCGCCAGCAGCTCCAGTAGCGGGAGTTTCGCAGATACGCAGTATTTT; cdr3_aa: CASSSSSGSFADTQYF
v_call: TRBV6-2/TRBV6-3; j_call: TRBJ2-7; d_call: TRBD2; clone_size: few; cdr3_nt: TGTGCCAGCAGTTACGGGCGGGAGGCGACAGACGAGCAGTACTTC; cdr3_aa: CASSYGREATDEQYF
v_call: TRBV6-2/TRBV6-3; j_call: TRBJ2-5; d_call: TRBD2; clone_size: NA; cdr3_nt: TGTGCCAGCAGCCAACTAGCGGGAGGGCCTGTAGAGACCCAGTACTTC; cdr3_aa: CASSQLAGGPVETQYF
v_call: TRBV7-2; j_call: TRBJ2-3; d_call: NA; clone_size: few; cdr3_nt: TGTGCCAGCCTCCGCGTCACGGGCTCGCGCACAGATACGCAGTATTTT; cdr3_aa: CASLRVTGSRTDTQYF
v_call: TRBV5-1; j_call: TRBJ2-2; d_call: NA; clone_size: NA; cdr3_nt: TGCGCCAGCACCCCTCAGGGGAACACCGGGGAGCTGTTTTTT; cdr3_aa: CASTPQGNTGELFF
v_call: TRBV30; j_call: TRBJ1-1; d_call: NA; clone_size: few; cdr3_nt: TGTGCCTGGAGTTACGGGTTCGCTGAAGCTTTCTTT; cdr3_aa: CAWSYGFAEAFF
v_call: TRBV10-3; j_call: TRBJ2-2; d_call: NA; clone_size: many; cdr3_nt: TGTGCCATCAGGGGCACCGGGGAGCTGTTTTTT; cdr3_aa: CAIRGTGELFF
v_call: TRBV11-2; j_call: TRBJ2-7; d_call: NA; clone_size: NA; cdr3_nt: TGTGCCAGCAGCTTAGTACCAGGGTACGCCTACGAGCAGTACTTC; cdr3_aa: CASSLVPGYAYEQYF
v_call: TRBV29-1; j_call: TRBJ2-2; d_call: NA; clone_size: many; cdr3_nt: TGCAGCGTTGAAGAACGGGGTCCCGGGGAGCTGTTTTTT; cdr3_aa: CSVEERGPGELFF
v_call: TRBV29-1; j_call: TRBJ2-7; d_call: TRBD1; clone_size: few; cdr3_nt: TGCAGCGTTGAAGATCCTGACAGGGGTAGCTACGAGCAGTACTTC; cdr3_aa: CSVEDPDRGSYEQYF
v_call: TRBV29-1; j_call: TRBJ1-1; d_call: TRBD1; clone_size: NA; cdr3_nt: TGCAGCGGTCTTGACAGGGGGCCTTTTGGGGGCACTGAAGCTTTCTTT; cdr3_aa: CSGLDRGPFGGTEAFF
v_call: TRBV15; j_call: TRBJ2-1; d_call: NA; clone_size: few; cdr3_nt: TGTGCCACCAGCAGAGGGGTTCTTTCTTACAATGAGCAGTTCTTC; cdr3_aa: CATSRGVLSYNEQFF
v_call: TRBV20-1; j_call: TRBJ1-2; d_call: NA; clone_size: few; cdr3_nt: TGCAGTGCCCCCCGGGAGCCTGTTGTATTGGGCTACACCTTC; cdr3_aa: CSAPREPVVLGYTF
v_call: TRBV20-1; j_call: TRBJ2-1; d_call: NA; clone_size: few; cdr3_nt: TGCAGTGCTAGTGAGCTGCAGTTTAACAATGAGCAGTTCTTC; cdr3_aa: CSASELQFNNEQFF
v_call: TRBV3-1; j_call: TRBJ2-1; d_call: TRBD2; clone_size: few; cdr3_nt: TGTGCCAGCAGCCGCTCAACAGCGGGGGGGCCGGATAATGAGCAGTTCTTC; cdr3_aa: CASSRSTAGGPDNEQFF
v_call: TRBV4-2; j_call: TRBJ2-7; d_call: NA; clone_size: few; cdr3_nt: TGTGCCAGCAGCCAAGATCGGAAGGTTTGGTACGAGCAGTACTTC; cdr3_aa: CASSQDRKVWYEQYF
v_call: TRBV20-1; j_call: TRBJ2-3; d_call: TRBD1; clone_size: many; cdr3_nt: TGCAGTGCTAGGTTTCCGGGACAGGATTGGGAAACGCAGTATTTT; cdr3_aa: CSARFPGQDWETQYF
v_call: TRBV5-6; j_call: TRBJ1-6; d_call: NA; clone_size: NA; cdr3_nt: TGTGCCAGCAGCCCTCAAACAGGGTCGGCTTCACCCCTCCACTTT; cdr3_aa: CASSPQTGSASPLHF
v_call: TRBV6-6; j_call: TRBJ1-6; d_call: NA; clone_size: many; cdr3_nt: TGTGCCAGCAGTAACCCCAATTCACCCCTCCACTTT; cdr3_aa: CASSNPNSPLHF
v_call: TRBV29-1; j_call: TRBJ2-5; d_call: NA; clone_size: many; cdr3_nt: TGCAGCACAAACAACCCGACCCTAGGGGGGGAGACCCAGTACTTC; cdr3_aa: CSTNNPTLGGETQYF
v_call: TRBV20-1; j_call: TRBJ2-7; d_call: TRBD1; clone_size: NA; cdr3_nt: TGCAGTGCCACCCGCACAGGGGCCACCTACGAGCAGTACTTC; cdr3_aa: CSATRTGATYEQYF
v_call: TRBV11-2; j_call: TRBJ2-7; d_call: NA; clone_size: few; cdr3_nt: TGTGCCAGCAGCTTACGGGAAGCCTCCTACGAGCAGTACTTC; cdr3_aa: CASSLREASYEQYF
v_call: TRBV27; j_call: TRBJ2-3; d_call: TRBD1; clone_size: few; cdr3_nt: TGTGCCAGCAGTCTACGGGACAGGGTCGGTGTGCCAGATACGCAGTATTTT; cdr3_aa: CASSLRDRVGVPDTQYF
v_call: TRBV6-2/TRBV6-3; j_call: TRBJ1-2; d_call: NA; clone_size: many; cdr3_nt: TGTGCCAGCAGCCGCCGGGGACCGTACTATGGCTACACCTTC; cdr3_aa: CASSRRGPYYGYTF
v_call: TRBV7-2; j_call: TRBJ2-5; d_call: NA; clone_size: NA; cdr3_nt: TGTGCCAGCAGCTTAGGCCTTAACTACCAAGAGACCCAGTACTTC; cdr3_aa: CASSLGLNYQETQYF
v_call: TRBV9; j_call: TRBJ2-3; d_call: NA; clone_size: few; cdr3_nt: TGTGCCAGCAGCGTAGTGGACGGGGGTACCACAGATACGCAGTATTTT; cdr3_aa: CASSVVDGGTTDTQYF
v_call: TRBV14; j_call: TRBJ2-3; d_call: NA; clone_size: NA; cdr3_nt: TGTGCCAGCAGCCAGTTAGAGGGATCCTGGACAGATACGCAGTATTTT; cdr3_aa: CASSQLEGSWTDTQYF
v_call: TRBV5-1; j_call: TRBJ2-4; d_call: NA; clone_size: few; cdr3_nt: TGCGCCAGCAGCCAGGATCGAAACATTCAGTACTTC; cdr3_aa: CASSQDRNIQYF
v_call: TRBV5-1; j_call: TRBJ2-3; d_call: NA; clone_size: few; cdr3_nt: TGCGCCAGCAGCTGGGATATACCCACAGATACGCAGTATTTT; cdr3_aa: CASSWDIPTDTQYF
v_call: TRBV5-1; j_call: TRBJ1-2; d_call: NA; clone_size: NA; cdr3_nt: TGCGCCAGCAGCTTGTTGGGGGAAGCCGGCTACACCTTC; cdr3_aa: CASSLLGEAGYTF
v_call: TRBV6-2/TRBV6-3; j_call: TRBJ2-1; d_call: TRBD2; clone_size: NA; cdr3_nt: TGTGCCAGCAGTTACTCTCTACTAGCGGGAGGTGACAATGAGCAGTTCTTC; cdr3_aa: CASSYSLLAGGDNEQFF
v_call: TRBV21-1; j_call: TRBJ2-3; d_call: NA; clone_size: few; cdr3_nt: TGTGCCAGCAGCAAAGCCCGGACTAGCGGGGGGGCCGTAAATTTAGATACGCAGTATTTT; cdr3_aa: CASSKARTSGGAVNLDTQYF
v_call: TRBV11-3; j_call: TRBJ2-1; d_call: NA; clone_size: NA; cdr3_nt: TGTGCCAGCAGCTTAGGGGCTAGCCGGAACAATGAGCAGTTCTTC; cdr3_aa: CASSLGASRNNEQFF
v_call: TRBV18; j_call: TRBJ2-2; d_call: TRBD1; clone_size: NA; cdr3_nt: TGTGCCAGCTCACGGACAGGGGGTTTAACCGGGGAGCTGTTTTTT; cdr3_aa: CASSRTGGLTGELFF
v_call: TRBV6-5; j_call: TRBJ1-1; d_call: NA; clone_size: many; cdr3_nt: TGTGCCAGCAGTTACGGCCCGGTAGGGACTGAAGCTTTCTTT; cdr3_aa: CASSYGPVGTEAFF
v_call: TRBV20-1; j_call: TRBJ2-5; d_call: NA; clone_size: NA; cdr3_nt: TGCAGTGCGGACTTCCGGGACATTCTCCAAGAGACCCAGTACTTC; cdr3_aa: CSADFRDILQETQYF
v_call: TRBV5-1; j_call: TRBJ2-7; d_call: NA; clone_size: few; cdr3_nt: TGCGCCAGCAGCTTGGAGACACCCTACGAGCAGTACTTC; cdr3_aa: CASSLETPYEQYF
v_call: TRBV7-9; j_call: TRBJ1-1; d_call: NA; clone_size: few; cdr3_nt: TGTGCCAGCAGCCTACAGACAGGCACTGAAGCTTTCTTT; cdr3_aa: CASSLQTGTEAFF
v_call: TRBV7-9; j_call: TRBJ2-1; d_call: TRBD1; clone_size: NA; cdr3_nt: TGTGCCAGCAGCACGGGACAGACTTACAATGAGCAGTTCTTC; cdr3_aa: CASSTGQTYNEQFF
v_call: TRBV7-3; j_call: TRBJ2-2; d_call: NA; clone_size: NA; cdr3_nt: TGTGCCAGCAGCTTAAGGGGAGCGGGCCTGAACACCGGGGAGCTGTTTTTT; cdr3_aa: CASSLRGAGLNTGELFF
v_call: TRBV25-1; j_call: TRBJ2-1; d_call: TRBD2; clone_size: many; cdr3_nt: TGTGCCAGCAGGAGTGGAGGGACTAGCGGGAGAAGGTACAATGAGCAGTTCTTC; cdr3_aa: CASRSGGTSGRRYNEQFF
v_call: TRBV6-1; j_call: TRBJ2-5; d_call: NA; clone_size: few; cdr3_nt: TGTGCCAGCAGCCGTGGTGGACTCCAAGAGACCCAGTACTTC; cdr3_aa: CASSRGGLQETQYF
v_call: TRBV4-1; j_call: TRBJ2-3; d_call: NA; clone_size: NA; cdr3_nt: TGCGCCAGCAAACCGGACGGAAACACAGATACGCAGTATTTT; cdr3_aa: CASKPDGNTDTQYF
v_call: TRBV5-5; j_call: TRBJ2-7; d_call: NA; clone_size: many; cdr3_nt: TGTGCCAGCAGCTTGCGGGACACTCCCTACGAGCAGTACTTC; cdr3_aa: CASSLRDTPYEQYF
v_call: TRBV28; j_call: TRBJ2-2; d_call: TRBD2; clone_size: NA; cdr3_nt: TGTGCCAGCAGTTTTGTGACTAGCGGGAGCACCGGGGAGCTGTTTTTT; cdr3_aa: CASSFVTSGSTGELFF
v_call: TRBV12-3/TRBV12-4; j_call: TRBJ1-3; d_call: NA; clone_size: many; cdr3_nt: TGTGCCAGCCGGGGGGGTGGAAACACCATATATTTT; cdr3_aa: CASRGGGNTIYF
v_call: TRBV7-2; j_call: TRBJ2-1; d_call: NA; clone_size: few; cdr3_nt: TGTGCCAGCAGCTTAGCGTCGGGACGCTACAATGAGCAGTTCTTC; cdr3_aa: CASSLASGRYNEQFF